Listed here is a single TCR beta chain. The antigen it binds to is not known. Per-base quality was not reported, and no clone a single base away is much larger than it. This record comes from a study of shared clonotypes between healthy human individuals (dated by TCRdb to 2018 to 2020). General notes on the study: The cohort comprised two women and a few men aged 18 to 49 years. Per donor, leukapheresis produced somewhere between about 0.94 and 9 billion PBMCs. Different laboratories and diverse techniques were used to prepare libraries and sequence TCR repertoires, to increase sequencing depth and limit assay-specific biases. To estimate repertoire size and how much clonotype sharing occurs between individuals, the study deeply sequenced the blood TCR repertoires of roughly 5 healthy adults.

CDR1 MDHEN and CDR2 SYDVKM were looked up in the germline V gene. The CDR3, cysteine through phenylalanine, is 15 amino acids long. Only the CDR3 DNA is retained, 45 bases long and in frame from the first base. V has 6 bases trimmed and J has 4 bases trimmed; junction bases matching no gene number 7. Donors were healthy HIV-negative adults with no recently reported acute infections or vaccinations. Every donor was a Caucasian adult residing in Nashville, Tennessee, USA. For unsorted samples, approximately 81 million PBMCs were counted, and genomic DNA was extracted using the QIAamp DNA Blood Mini kit. Blood was obtained by leukapheresis, after which PBMCs were separated by Ficoll-Histopaque density gradient centrifugation and cryopreserved in liquid nitrogen vapor phase. Using the deep immunoSEQ assay, TCR CDR3 regions were amplified from genomic DNA by multiplex PCR. For each cell subset, the extracted genomic DNA was distributed evenly across all wells of several immunoSEQ 96-well plates, and each plate served as one replicate. For unsorted PBMC, approximately 300 ng of genomic DNA, equivalent to about 30,000 T cell genomes, went into each replicate PCR. Ten immunoSEQ deep assay plates were used to sequence unsorted PBMC genomic DNA. The purified libraries were quantified using a Qubit 3.0 fluorometer, sized with a Bioanalyzer 2100, and then quantified again using the KAPA Library Quantification kit. Each immunoSEQ 96-well plate was sequenced on its own single-read 150-cycle Illumina NextSeq 550 flow cell. Regarding the original processing steps: Because the immunoSEQ output held only junctional sequences and lacked quality scores, the filtering could not match the filtering applied to full-length reads. To assign V/J genes and CDR3, sequences were annotated against IMGT germline references using PyIR, a Python wrapper for IgBLAST v1.9. Reads were filtered out if the reads had weak V/J assignments (E-value above 1e-6), no CDR3, stop codons, out-of-frame junctions, or ambiguous translated residues. V3J clonotypes were defined as sequences sharing an identical inferred V gene, J gene, and CDR3 amino acid sequence. Percentage overlap between repertoires was calculated by dividing the number of shared unique clonotypes by the size of the smaller repertoire. Richness of each repertoire was evaluated using RTK rarefaction, the Chao1 estimator, and Recon v2.1 estimates of unobserved clonotypes. In its TCRdb copy, this immuneACCESS table keeps in-frame sequences only and misses some clones. Where compared with another copy, unresolved V genes explain less than half of these, and the others have no known cause. That table supplies the V and J calls and clone size; D and trimming were determined from the DNA. Here the sample has roughly 510,000 clones; about three quarters occur a single time. The ten largest clones represent approximately 13% of the sample.

Study-wide conclusions, independent of this receptor: The small number of donors limited the genetic and exposure-history diversity represented. Pairwise subsampling indicated that sequencing depth was expected to affect the degree of clonotype sharing among donors. Sampling was restricted to blood, and TCR repertoires in tissues likely differ from the TCR repertoires found in blood.

Sequencing was done on a sample of PBMCs. The receptor was isolated from a woman aged 40 to 49 in good health. Some clones in this sample may be carry-over from other donors' samples. The chain is made from TRBV28 and TRBJ2-1, and TRBD1 aligns with 9 junction nucleotides. The CDR3 region has the sequence CASRGGQGGYNEQFF. The bases read TGTGCCAGCAGGGGGGGACAGGGAGGATACAATGAGCAGTTCTTC.